These 22 T cell receptor beta chains came from one sample sequenced in a study of shared clonotypes between healthy human individuals. Generated by immunoSEQ multiplex PCR, the TCRdb table keeps only in-frame clones and is missing some. Of about 1.5 million clones detected, around 97% appear once; the ten largest clones hold approximately 1%. The sample comprised naive CD4+ T cells sorted from blood. Specified subset: CD45RA+ positively selected. The receptor source for this set is a man between 25 and 39 years old in good health.

The chain employs TRBV10-1 and TRBJ2-2; TRBD1 might be the D (6 bases). Trimming left V 1 base short and J 4 bases short, with 13 bases between. There are 16 residues in the CDR3. The germline V gene has CDR1 WNHNN and CDR2 SYGVQD (reference sequence). CDR3 in DNA: TGCGCCAGCAGTGAGTGGGAAAGGGGGAGCACCGGGGAGCTGTTTTTT. Amino acids: CASSEWERGSTGELFF.

This chain joins TRBV7-6 and TRBJ2-5; D is unclear. This CDR3 is built from 15 residues. Per the germline V gene, CDR1 is SGHVS and CDR2 is FNYEAQ. V was trimmed by 5 bases and J by 4 bases, leaving 17 bases between them. CDR3 nucleotides: TGTGCCAGCAGCCCCCCTCGCAGGAACCCAGAGACCCAGTACTTC. This gives the protein CASSPPRRNPETQYF.

Concerning this clone: This sample also contains other DNA sequences that code for the same CDR3. V is TRBV9 and J is TRBJ2-7, with 10 bases lining up with TRBD1. Germline-derived CDR1 and CDR2 are SGDLS and YYNGEE. This CDR3 region has 14 residues. V was pared by 0 bases and J by 4 bases, with 1 base of the junction left unmatched. The CDR3 coding sequence is TGTGCCAGCAGCGTAGGGGGACAGGGGTACGAGCAGTACTTC. Protein product: CASSVGGQGYEQYF.

A single count supports this clone. This chain links TRBV5-4 with TRBJ2-3; no firm D call. Trimming cost V 0 bases and J 5 bases, with 19 bases left between them. The germline gives CDR1 SGHNT, CDR2 YYREEE (reference sequence). This CDR3 region has 17 residues. For the CDR3, the DNA is TGTGCCAGCAGCTTGGGGCTTTTTCGCAGGACCCAAGATACGCAGTATTTT. Amino acids: CASSLGLFRRTQDTQYF.

In regard to this clone: The sample has other DNA sequences that encode this CDR3 too. This chain uses TRBV7-9 with TRBJ1-5; possible D gene TRBD1, 6 bases. V was pared by 5 bases and J by 2 bases, with 7 bases between. CDR1 and CDR2 (germline): SEHNR, FQNEAQ (reference sequence). CDR3 length: 13 residues. CDR3 sequence: CASSRQGNQPQHF. CDR3 DNA: TGTGCCAGCAGCAGACAGGGCAATCAGCCCCAGCATTTT. The full variable domain, with the rest looked up from reference TRBV7-9 and TRBJ1-5, is DTGVSQNPRHKITKRGQNVTFRCDPISEHNRLYWYRQTLGQGPEFLTYFQNEAQLEKSRLLSDRFSAERPKGSFSTLEIQRTEQGDSAMYLCASSRQGNQPQHFGDGTRLSIL.

J is TRBJ1-1 and V is TRBV12-5, with D unclear. Trimming took 6 bases from V and 6 from J, leaving 5 bases between them. This CDR3 contains 10 residues. Per germline, CDR1 LGHNT and CDR2 FRNRAP. The CDR3, as DNA: TGTGCTAGTGGGAGGGCTGAAGCTTTCTTT. Its protein product is CASGRAEAFF.

This chain connects TRBV5-1 to TRBJ2-1, with 8 bases matching TRBD2. The V gene end was trimmed by 0 bases and the J gene end by 3 bases; junction bases not matched to a gene: 11. The germline V gene encodes CDR1 SGHRS and CDR2 YFSETQ. The CDR3 sequence is 18 residues long. CDR3 bases: TGCGCCAGCAGCTTGGGTGGGGTTTTAGCGGGAAACTACAATGAGCAGTTCTTC. This sequence encodes CASSLGGVLAGNYNEQFF.

V and J are TRBV28 and TRBJ2-3; the D gene is possibly TRBD2 (7 bases). The CDR3 runs 14 residues. In germline, CDR1 is MDHEN, CDR2 SYDVKM. DNA for the CDR3: TGTGCTATTACACGAGGGGGGGACGCAGATACGCAGTATTTT. It codes for CAITRGGDADTQYF.

V gene TRBV5-1 combines with J gene TRBJ2-1; a weak D match, TRBD1 (6 bases). V dropped 0 bases and J dropped 8 bases, with 12 bases sitting between them. The length of the CDR3 is 14 residues. Germline V lookup: CDR1 SGHRS, CDR2 YFSETQ. The CDR3 DNA is TGCGCCAGCAGCTTGGTATCAGGGGCAGATGAGCAGTTCTTC. It translates to CASSLVSGADEQFF.

This chain joins TRBV19 and TRBJ1-5; 8 nucleotides match TRBD1. With 5 bases clipped from V and 4 bases from J, the junction kept 4 bases outside the gene matches. Germline V gene lookup returns CDR1 LNHDA and CDR2 SQIVND (reference sequence). This CDR3 is 14 amino acids long. Here the CDR3 reads CASSSRQGNQPQHF. The CDR3 nucleotides read TGTGCCAGTAGTTCGCGACAGGGGAATCAGCCCCAGCATTTT.

This chain uses TRBV28 with TRBJ2-7; tentative D call: TRBD1 (6 bases). The CDR3 extends over 14 amino acids. With 6 bases removed from V and 3 bases from J, the gap between germline ends came to 15 bases. CDR1 is MDHEN and CDR2 is SYDVKM in the germline V gene. Here the CDR3 reads CASSPQGWSYEQYF. CDR3 in DNA: TGTGCCAGCAGCCCACAGGGTTGGAGCTACGAGCAGTACTTC.

A word on this clone: The same CDR3 arises from other DNA sequences in this sample as well. V is TRBV7-2 and J is TRBJ1-5; D is perhaps TRBD1 (6 bases). V lost 4 bases and J lost 4, with 11 bases in between. Germline V lookup: CDR1 SGHTA, CDR2 FQGNSA. The CDR3 is 14 residues long. As DNA, the CDR3 is TGTGCCAGCAGCTGGACAGATTCAAATCAGCCCCAGCATTTT. The encoded protein is CASSWTDSNQPQHF.

This chain's CDR3 is CASSLRRGPTGGELFF. In DNA form, the CDR3 reads TGTGCCAGCAGCTTAAGGAGGGGCCCCACGGGCGGGGAGCTGTTTTTT. J is TRBJ2-2 and V is TRBV11-1, with D possibly being TRBD2 (6 bases). Germline CDR1 reads SGHAT; CDR2 reads FQDESV (reference sequence). The V end lost 2 bases, the J end lost 7 bases, and 17 bases lay between the germline ends. The CDR3 totals 16 residues.

This sequence joins TRBV11-2 and TRBJ1-4; D not certain. This CDR3 comprises 15 residues. Germline V gives CDR1 SGHAT, CDR2 FQNNGV. V dropped 5 bases and J dropped 7 bases, with 17 bases sitting between them. In DNA form, the CDR3 reads TGTGCCAGCAGCCTCTTACACATCGCCCGTGAAAAACTGTTTTTT. Translation: CASSLLHIAREKLFF.

This chain's CDR3 is CASNLAGSTDTQYF. CDR3 bases: TGCGCCAGCAACCTAGCGGGGAGCACAGATACGCAGTATTTT. The J gene is TRBJ2-3, the V gene TRBV5-1; 9 bases match TRBD2. The germline gives CDR1 SGHRS, CDR2 YFSETQ. The V gene end was trimmed by 6 bases and the J gene end by 0 bases; junction bases not matched to a gene: 2. The CDR3 has 14 residues. Drawing the rest from reference TRBV5-1 and TRBJ2-3, the complete variable domain is KAGVTQTPRYLIKTRGQQVTLSCSPISGHRSVSWYQQTPGQGLQFLFEYFSETQRNKGNFPGRFSGRQFSNSRSEMNVSTLELGDSALYLCASNLAGSTDTQYFGPGTRLTVL.

The rearrangement links TRBV7-6 to TRBJ2-5, with a weak D call TRBD2 (6 bases). CDR1 is SGHVS and CDR2 is FNYEAQ in the germline V gene. The V end was cut by 0 bases, the J end by 3 bases, with 17 bases between. This CDR3 region has 17 residues. The DNA for the CDR3 is TGTGCCAGCAGCTTAGCCTCGGTGGCAGGAGGGAAAGAGACCCAGTACTTC. It is translated as CASSLASVAGGKETQYF.

The CDR3, as DNA: TGTGCCAGCAGACAAACAGGGGGCCGGTCCTACGAGCAGTACTTC. This codes for CASRQTGGRSYEQYF. The rearrangement joins TRBV28 to TRBJ2-7; 9 bases are a match to TRBD1. CDR3 size: 15 residues. Germline values: CDR1 MDHEN, CDR2 SYDVKM. J was trimmed by 1 base and V by 6 bases; bases with no gene match: 7.

The chain recombines TRBV28 with TRBJ1-3; 7 bases match TRBD1. The CDR3 is made up of 14 amino acids. V lost 4 bases and J lost 4; bases outside the gene matches: 4. Germline CDR1 MDHEN, CDR2 SYDVKM. DNA of the CDR3: TGTGCCAGCAGTTCAGGGGGGGTCGGAAACACCATATATTTT. Protein product: CASSSGGVGNTIYF.

The chain couples TRBV12-5 to TRBJ1-1; no reliable D call. V dropped 4 bases and J dropped 1 base, with 13 bases sitting between them. CDR3 size: 15 residues. Germline values: CDR1 LGHNT, CDR2 FRNRAP. As DNA, the CDR3 is TGTGCTAGTGGTTCTACCCAGTTGGGGAACACTGAAGCTTTCTTT. Translation: CASGSTQLGNTEAFF. Full variable domain (remainder filled in from reference TRBV12-5 and TRBJ1-1): DARVTQTPRHKVTEMGQEVTMRCQPILGHNTVFWYRQTMMQGLELLAYFRNRAPLDDSGMPKDRFSAEMPDATLATLKIQPSEPRDSAVYFCASGSTQLGNTEAFFGQGTRLTVV.

As to this clone: Other DNA sequences in this sample translate to the same CDR3. As DNA, the CDR3 is TGCGCCAGCAGCCTTGACAGGCCCACCGGGGAGCTGTTTTTT. The encoded protein is CASSLDRPTGELFF. The chain employs TRBV5-1 and TRBJ2-2; weak D call: TRBD1 (6 bases). With 4 bases removed from V and 4 bases from J, the gap between germline ends came to 11 bases. The CDR3 is 14 residues long. Germline assignment: CDR1 SGHRS and CDR2 YFSETQ.

This chain uses TRBV28 with TRBJ2-7; D gene uncertain. Per germline, CDR1 MDHEN and CDR2 SYDVKM. V was cut by 6 bases and J by 4 bases, with 22 bases left in between. The CDR3 runs to 16 residues. CDR3 nucleotide sequence: TGTGCCAGCAGGGGAAGCACCATAGGGCCCTCATACGAGCAGTACTTC. The encoded protein is CASRGSTIGPSYEQYF. Full variable domain (rest looked up from reference TRBV28 and TRBJ2-7): DVKVTQSSRYLVKRTGEKVFLECVQDMDHENMFWYRQDPGLGLRLIYFSYDVKMKEKGDIPEGYSVSREKKERFSLILESASTNQTSMYLCASRGSTIGPSYEQYFGPGTRLTVT.

V and J are TRBV4-3 and TRBJ2-7; D unresolved. This CDR3 region has 16 residues. Per the germline V gene, CDR1 is LGHNA and CDR2 is YSLEER. Trimming removed 1 base at V and 0 bases at J, with 13 bases between. The CDR3 loop reads CASSQGTTRSSYEQYF. The CDR3 DNA reads TGCGCCAGCAGCCAAGGAACGACACGGAGCTCCTACGAGCAGTACTTC.